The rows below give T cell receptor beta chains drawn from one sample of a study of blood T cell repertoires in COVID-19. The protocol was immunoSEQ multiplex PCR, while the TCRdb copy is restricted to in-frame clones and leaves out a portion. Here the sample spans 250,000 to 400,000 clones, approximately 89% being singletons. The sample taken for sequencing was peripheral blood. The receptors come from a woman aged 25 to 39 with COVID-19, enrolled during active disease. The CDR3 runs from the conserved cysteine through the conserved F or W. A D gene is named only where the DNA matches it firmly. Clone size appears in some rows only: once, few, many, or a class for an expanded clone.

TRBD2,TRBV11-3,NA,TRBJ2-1,CASSESIAGGYNEQFF,TGTGCCAGCAGCGAATCGATAGCGGGGGGATACAATGAGCAGTTCTTC
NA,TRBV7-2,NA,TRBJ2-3,CASSTGGPADTQYF,TGTGCCAGCAGTACCGGGGGGCCAGCAGATACGCAGTATTTT
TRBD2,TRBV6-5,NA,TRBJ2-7,CASSSSGNHYEQYF,TGTGCCAGCAGTTCTAGCGGAAACCACTACGAGCAGTACTTC
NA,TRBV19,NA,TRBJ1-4,CASSTQRGRRNEKLFF,TGTGCCAGTAGTACTCAAAGAGGGAGGCGTAATGAAAAACTGTTTTTT
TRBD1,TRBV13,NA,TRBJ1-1,CASSLARQGNTEAFF,TGTGCCAGCAGCTTAGCCCGACAGGGGAACACTGAAGCTTTCTTT
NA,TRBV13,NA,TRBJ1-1,CASSLQGTEAFF,TGTGCCAGCAGCTTACAGGGCACTGAAGCTTTCTTT
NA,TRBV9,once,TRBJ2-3,CASSAPPHGRGFTDTQYF,TGTGCCAGCAGCGCCCCCCCCCATGGGAGGGGGTTCACAGATACGCAGTATTTT
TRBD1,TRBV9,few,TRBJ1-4,CASSPTTGGKLFF,TGTGCCAGCAGCCCCACTACAGGGGGAAAACTGTTTTTT
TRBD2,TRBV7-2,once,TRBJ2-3,CASSLSGGKADTQYF,TGTGCCAGCAGCCTTAGCGGGGGGAAAGCAGATACGCAGTATTTT
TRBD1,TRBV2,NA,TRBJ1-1,CASRWTGTTEAFF,TGTGCCAGCAGATGGACAGGCACCACTGAAGCTTTCTTT
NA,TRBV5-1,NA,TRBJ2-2,CASSPITGLDTGELFF,TGCGCCAGCAGCCCAATTACAGGGTTGGACACCGGGGAGCTGTTTTTT
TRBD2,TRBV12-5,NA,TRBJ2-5,CASGLPRLAGRGETQYF,TGTGCTAGTGGTTTGCCCCGACTAGCGGGGCGTGGGGAGACCCAGTACTTC
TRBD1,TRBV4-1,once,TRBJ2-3,CASRPIITGGEGTDTQYF,TGCGCCAGCAGACCGATTATAACAGGGGGCGAGGGGACGGATACGCAGTATTTT
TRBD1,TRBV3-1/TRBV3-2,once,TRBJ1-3,CASSQGDRAPRNTIYF,TGTGCCAGCAGCCAAGGGGACAGGGCCCCAAGAAACACCATATATTTT
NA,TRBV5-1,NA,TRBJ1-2,CASSLTVANYGYTF,TGCGCCAGCAGCTTGACCGTAGCTAACTATGGCTACACCTTC
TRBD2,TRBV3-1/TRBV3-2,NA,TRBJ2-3,CASSQASSGGTDTQYF,TGTGCCAGCAGCCAAGCCTCTAGCGGGGGCACAGATACGCAGTATTTT
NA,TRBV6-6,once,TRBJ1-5,CASSYSAGGVGQPQHF,TGTGCCAGCAGTTACTCGGCGGGAGGCGTAGGGCAGCCCCAGCATTTT
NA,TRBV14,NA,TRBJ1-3,CASRLASGNTIYF,TGTGCCAGCAGGTTGGCTTCTGGAAACACCATATATTTT
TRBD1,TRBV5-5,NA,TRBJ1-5,CASSDRGGQPQHF,TGTGCCAGCAGTGACAGGGGTGGTCAGCCCCAGCATTTT
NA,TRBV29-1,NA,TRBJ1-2,CSVESGIYGYTF,TGCAGCGTTGAATCAGGGATCTATGGCTACACCTTC
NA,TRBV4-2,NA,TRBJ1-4,CASSQAGTSTNEKLFF,TGTGCCAGCAGCCAAGCGGGGACATCAACTAATGAAAAACTGTTTTTT
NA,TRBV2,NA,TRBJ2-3,CASSYTDTQYF,TGTGCCAGCAGCTATACAGATACGCAGTATTTT
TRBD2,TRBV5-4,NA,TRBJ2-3,CASSLERGGTDTQYF,TGTGCCAGCAGCTTGGAGCGGGGGGGCACAGATACGCAGTATTTT
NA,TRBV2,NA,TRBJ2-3,CASSSHRDTQYF,TGTGCCAGCAGCTCGCACAGGGATACGCAGTATTTT
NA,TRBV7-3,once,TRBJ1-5,CASSLSGGQPQHF,TGTGCCAGCAGCTTATCCGGGGGACAGCCCCAGCATTTT
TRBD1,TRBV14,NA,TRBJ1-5,CASSQDRVWESEGTGIEWNQPQHF,TGTGCCAGCAGCCAAGATAGGGTTTGGGAATCAGAGGGGACAGGGATTGAGTGGAATCAGCCCCAGCATTTT
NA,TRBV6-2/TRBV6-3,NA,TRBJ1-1,CASRPYVRLDEAFF,TGTGCCAGCAGGCCTTACGTACGACTCGATGAAGCTTTCTTT
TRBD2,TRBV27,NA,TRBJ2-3,CASSPTSGGTDTQYF,TGTGCCAGCAGTCCTACTAGCGGGGGCACAGATACGCAGTATTTT
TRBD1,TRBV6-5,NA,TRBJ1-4,CASSQTGLGEKLFF,TGTGCCAGCAGCCAGACAGGGTTGGGCGAAAAACTGTTTTTT
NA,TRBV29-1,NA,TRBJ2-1,CSVEATAYNEQFF,TGCAGCGTTGAAGCGACAGCTTACAATGAGCAGTTCTTC
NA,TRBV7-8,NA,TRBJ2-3,CASSLGGLSISTDTQYF,TGTGCCAGCAGCTTAGGAGGACTGTCAATTAGCACAGATACGCAGTATTTT
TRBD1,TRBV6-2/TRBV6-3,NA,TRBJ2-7,CASSSSTGSLSEQYF,TGTGCCAGCAGTTCGTCGACAGGGAGTTTAAGCGAGCAGTACTTC
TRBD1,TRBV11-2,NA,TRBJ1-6,CASSWWRGQGSSPLHF,TGTGCCAGCAGCTGGTGGAGGGGACAGGGGAGTTCACCCCTCCACTTT
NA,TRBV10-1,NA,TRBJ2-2,CASSLQRDTGELFF,TGCGCCAGCAGTTTACAGAGGGACACCGGGGAGCTGTTTTTT
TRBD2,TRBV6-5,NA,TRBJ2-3,CASSLLAGTSTDTQYF,TGTGCCAGCAGTTTACTAGCGGGTACTAGCACAGATACGCAGTATTTT
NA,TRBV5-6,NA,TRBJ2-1,CASSFGVSYNEQFF,TGTGCCAGCAGCTTCGGGGTCTCCTACAATGAGCAGTTCTTC
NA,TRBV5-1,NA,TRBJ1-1,CASRFGVGDMNTEAFF,TGCGCCAGCAGGTTCGGAGTAGGAGATATGAACACTGAAGCTTTCTTT
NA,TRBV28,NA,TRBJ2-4,CASSLWRGNGAKNIQYF,TGTGCCAGCAGTTTATGGCGGGGAAACGGGGCCAAAAACATTCAGTACTTC
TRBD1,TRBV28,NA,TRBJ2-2,CASSPWTGSPTGELFF,TGTGCCAGCAGTCCGTGGACAGGGTCCCCCACCGGGGAGCTGTTTTTT
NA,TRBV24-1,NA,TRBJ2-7,CATSEPSDELRYEQYF,TGTGCCACCAGTGAACCCAGCGATGAACTACGCTACGAGCAGTACTTC
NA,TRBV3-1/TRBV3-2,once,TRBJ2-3,CASSQAAADTQYF,TGTGCCAGCAGCCAAGCGGCGGCGGATACGCAGTATTTT
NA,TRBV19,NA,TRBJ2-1,CASSMGGSSYNEQFF,TGTGCCAGTAGTATGGGGGGTAGCTCCTACAATGAGCAGTTCTTC